This TCR beta chain was recovered during a study of radiotherapy plus CTLA-4 blockade in lung cancer listed by TCRdb under 2018. Context from the whole study: Among enrolled patients, approximately 18% had an objective response and roughly 30% reached disease control.

V was cut back by 1 base and J by 7 bases, leaving a gap of 20 bases between them. Counted from cysteine to phenylalanine, this CDR3 has 16 amino acids. The retained sequence is limited to the CDR3, 48 bases, with the frame set at the first base. CDR1 SGHRS and CDR2 YFSETQ were looked up in the germline V gene. Study-wide findings and limitations: After treatment with radiotherapy and ipilimumab, TCR clones that originated in tumors expanded in peripheral blood. Increased serum interferon-beta after radiation, together with early dynamic changes in blood T cell clones, were reported to be the strongest predictors of response.

Focal radiation therapy combined with CTLA-4 blockade (ipilimumab) was tested in patients with chemo-refractory metastatic non-small-cell lung cancer. Preparation of the library involved the immunoSEQ multiplex PCR assay. TCRdb mirrors the immuneACCESS table, restricted to in-frame sequences. Some clones are absent from its copies; in checked studies, under half trace to an unresolved V gene, and the reason for the others is unknown. The sample records around 82,000 clones, around 90% of which are singletons. Of the sample, 16% falls within the top ten clones. As for this clone: Its antigen has not been determined. Qualities for individual bases were not recorded, and no much larger clone is one base off.

The sequence derives from a human donor with non-small cell lung cancer that progressed on radiotherapy plus ipilimumab. Sequences were derived from peripheral blood, sampled from a patient treated with radiotherapy plus ipilimumab. The chain was built from TRBV5-1 and TRBJ1-2; the D segment could be TRBD1, given 5 matching bases. The CDR3 protein is CASSLLGDLSAGGYTF. The nucleotide sequence is given as TGCGCCAGCAGCTTGTTAGGGGACCTATCCGCTGGTGGCTACACCTTC.